Listed below are T cell receptor beta chains from one sample, sequenced in a study of blood T cell repertoires in COVID-19. Sequencing used immunoSEQ multiplex PCR; TCRdb keeps in-frame clones, though not all of them. The sample gives fewer than 70,000 clones, around 83% of which show up once; 5.6% is in the top ten. The sequencing input was peripheral blood. These receptors came from a woman in her sixties or seventies with acute or convalescent COVID-19. Each CDR3 is given with its conserved first and last residue. The order of the fields is CDR3 protein, CDR3 DNA, clone size, J gene, D gene, V gene, CDR3 length. A D gene is named only where the DNA matches it firmly. Some rows have no size entry. The others give once, few or many, or a class for an expanded clone.

CDR3 protein: CASSLFPAGGTDTQYF
CDR3 DNA: TGTGCCAGCAGCTTATTCCCAGCGGGGGGCACAGATACGCAGTATTTT
clone size: NA
J gene: TRBJ2-3
D gene: TRBD2
V gene: TRBV7-3
CDR3 length: 16

CDR3 protein: CASTPSTAQGTEAFF
CDR3 DNA: TGTGCCAGTACCCCCTCGACAGCCCAGGGGACTGAAGCTTTCTTT
clone size: NA
J gene: TRBJ1-1
D gene: NA
V gene: TRBV19
CDR3 length: 15

CDR3 protein: CASSLDARGGETQYF
CDR3 DNA: TGTGCCAGCAGCTTAGATGCGAGGGGAGGGGAGACCCAGTACTTC
clone size: NA
J gene: TRBJ2-5
D gene: TRBD2
V gene: TRBV7-9
CDR3 length: 15

CDR3 protein: CASSKRGWDEKLFF
CDR3 DNA: TGTGCCAGCAGTAAGAGGGGGTGGGATGAAAAACTGTTTTTT
clone size: NA
J gene: TRBJ1-4
D gene: NA
V gene: TRBV6-5
CDR3 length: 14

CDR3 protein: CASSSLRTAGNTIYF
CDR3 DNA: TGTGCCAGCAGCTCCCTAAGGACAGCTGGAAACACCATATATTTT
clone size: NA
J gene: TRBJ1-3
D gene: NA
V gene: TRBV5-6
CDR3 length: 15

CDR3 protein: CASGLAGGPTPYNEQFF
CDR3 DNA: TGTGCCAGCGGACTAGCGGGGGGGCCGACCCCCTACAATGAGCAGTTCTTC
clone size: once
J gene: TRBJ2-1
D gene: TRBD2
V gene: TRBV7-3
CDR3 length: 17

CDR3 protein: CATSPPTSGGRARGANVLTF
CDR3 DNA: TGTGCCACCAGCCCACCGACTAGCGGGGGGCGCGCCCGAGGGGCCAACGTCCTGACTTTC
clone size: once
J gene: TRBJ2-6
D gene: TRBD2
V gene: TRBV15
CDR3 length: 20

CDR3 protein: CASSPRDRGRGTGELFF
CDR3 DNA: TGTGCCAGCAGCCCCCGGGACAGGGGAAGAGGCACCGGGGAGCTGTTTTTT
clone size: NA
J gene: TRBJ2-2
D gene: TRBD1
V gene: TRBV7-2
CDR3 length: 17

CDR3 protein: CASTHIRGQGDSPLHF
CDR3 DNA: TGTGCCAGCACCCACATTCGGGGACAGGGGGATTCACCCCTCCACTTT
clone size: NA
J gene: TRBJ1-6
D gene: TRBD1
V gene: TRBV27
CDR3 length: 16

CDR3 protein: CASSTGTAGGEKLFF
CDR3 DNA: TGTGCCAGCAGCACGGGGACAGCAGGAGGGGAAAAACTGTTTTTT
clone size: NA
J gene: TRBJ1-4
D gene: TRBD1
V gene: TRBV7-9
CDR3 length: 15

CDR3 protein: CASSLGTSGGDTQYF
CDR3 DNA: TGTGCCAGCAGCTTAGGGACTAGCGGGGGCGATACGCAGTATTTT
clone size: NA
J gene: TRBJ2-3
D gene: TRBD2
V gene: TRBV7-9
CDR3 length: 15

CDR3 protein: CASGPYDREQYF
CDR3 DNA: TGCGCCAGCGGCCCCTACGACAGGGAGCAGTACTTC
clone size: few
J gene: TRBJ2-7
D gene: NA
V gene: TRBV5-1
CDR3 length: 12

CDR3 protein: CASTSQGASETQYF
CDR3 DNA: TGCGCCAGTACCTCACAGGGGGCGAGTGAGACCCAGTACTTC
clone size: NA
J gene: TRBJ2-5
D gene: TRBD1
V gene: TRBV5-1
CDR3 length: 14

CDR3 protein: CASSQRWDTLGNEQFF
CDR3 DNA: TGCGCCAGCAGCCAGCGATGGGACACCCTTGGGAATGAGCAGTTCTTC
clone size: NA
J gene: TRBJ2-1
D gene: NA
V gene: TRBV4-1
CDR3 length: 16